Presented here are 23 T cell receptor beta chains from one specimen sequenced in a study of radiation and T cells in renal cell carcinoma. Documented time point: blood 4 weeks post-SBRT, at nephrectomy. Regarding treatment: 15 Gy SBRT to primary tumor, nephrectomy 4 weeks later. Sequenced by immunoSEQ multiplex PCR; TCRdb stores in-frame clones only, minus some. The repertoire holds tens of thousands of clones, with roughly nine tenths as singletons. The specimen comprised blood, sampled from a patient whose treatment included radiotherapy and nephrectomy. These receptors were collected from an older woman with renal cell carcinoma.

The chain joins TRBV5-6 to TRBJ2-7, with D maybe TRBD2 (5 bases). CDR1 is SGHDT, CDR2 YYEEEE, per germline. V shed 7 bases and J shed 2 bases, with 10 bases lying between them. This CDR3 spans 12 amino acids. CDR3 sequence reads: CASGIGAYEQYF. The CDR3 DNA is TGTGCCAGCGGCATCGGGGCCTACGAGCAGTACTTC. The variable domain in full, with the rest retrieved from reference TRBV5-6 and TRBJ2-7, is DAGVTQSPTHLIKTRGQQVTLRCSPKSGHDTVSWYQQALGQGPQFIFQYYEEEERQRGNFPDRFSGHQFPNYSSELNVNALLLGDSALYLCASGIGAYEQYFGPGTRLTVT.

CDR3 in amino acids: CASSHRIGGLETQYF. The CDR3 bases are TGTGCCAGCAGCCACAGGATAGGGGGGCTAGAGACCCAGTACTTC. This sequence joins TRBV21-1 and TRBJ2-5. TRBV21-1 is listed as a pseudogene. CDR3 length: 15 residues.

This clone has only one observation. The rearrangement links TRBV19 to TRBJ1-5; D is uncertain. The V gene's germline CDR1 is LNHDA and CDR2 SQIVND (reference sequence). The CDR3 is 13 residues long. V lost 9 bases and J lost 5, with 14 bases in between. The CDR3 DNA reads TGTGCCAGCCGGTACGGGGAACATCAGCCCCAGCATTTT. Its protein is CASRYGEHQPQHF.

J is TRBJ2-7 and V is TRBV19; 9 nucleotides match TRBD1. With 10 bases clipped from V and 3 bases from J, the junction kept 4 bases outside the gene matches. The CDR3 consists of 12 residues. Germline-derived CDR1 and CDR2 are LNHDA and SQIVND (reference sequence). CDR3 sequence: CATKGQGYEQYF. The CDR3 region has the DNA TGTGCCACCAAGGGACAGGGCTACGAGCAGTACTTC.

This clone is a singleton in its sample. The CDR3 sequence: CASSLRGTGIDEQYF. The CDR3 bases are TGTGCCAGCAGTCTAAGAGGGACAGGGATCGACGAGCAGTACTTC. V and J are TRBV27 and TRBJ2-7, with 9 positions matching TRBD1. The CDR3 length is 15 residues. CDR1 MNHEY and CDR2 SMNVEV come from the germline V gene (reference sequence). V shed 5 bases and J 5 bases; nucleotides not matched to a gene: 10.

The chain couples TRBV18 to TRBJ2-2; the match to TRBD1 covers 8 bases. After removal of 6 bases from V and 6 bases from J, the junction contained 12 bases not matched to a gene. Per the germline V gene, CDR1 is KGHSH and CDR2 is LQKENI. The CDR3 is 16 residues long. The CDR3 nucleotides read TGTGCCAGCTCCCCCACGGACAGGGCTAAGGCCGGGGAGCTGTTTTTT. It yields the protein CASSPTDRAKAGELFF. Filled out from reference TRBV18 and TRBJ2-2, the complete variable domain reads NAGVMQNPRHLVRRRGQEARLRCSPMKGHSHVYWYRQLPEEGLKFMVYLQKENIIDESGMPKERFSAEFPKEGPSILRIQQVVRGDSAAYFCASSPTDRAKAGELFFGEGSRLTVL.

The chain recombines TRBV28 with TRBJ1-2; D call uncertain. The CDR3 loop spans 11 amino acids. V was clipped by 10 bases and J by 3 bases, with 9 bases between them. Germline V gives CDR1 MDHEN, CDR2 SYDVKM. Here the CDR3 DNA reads TGTGCCACCAGAAAAGACTATGGCTACACCTTC. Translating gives CATRKDYGYTF.

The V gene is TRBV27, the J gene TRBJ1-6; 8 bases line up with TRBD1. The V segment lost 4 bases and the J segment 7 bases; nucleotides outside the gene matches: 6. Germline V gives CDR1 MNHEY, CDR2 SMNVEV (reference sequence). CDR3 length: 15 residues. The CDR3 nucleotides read TGTGCCAGCAGTTATCGGACAGGGAGGAATTCACCCCTCCACTTT. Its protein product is CASSYRTGRNSPLHF.

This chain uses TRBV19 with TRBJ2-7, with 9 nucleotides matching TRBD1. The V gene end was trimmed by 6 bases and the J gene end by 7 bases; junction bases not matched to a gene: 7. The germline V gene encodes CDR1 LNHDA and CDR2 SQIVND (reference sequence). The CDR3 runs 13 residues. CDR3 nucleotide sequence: TGTGCCAGTAGCCTACAGGGGGCTTGGGAGCAGTACTTC. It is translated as CASSLQGAWEQYF.

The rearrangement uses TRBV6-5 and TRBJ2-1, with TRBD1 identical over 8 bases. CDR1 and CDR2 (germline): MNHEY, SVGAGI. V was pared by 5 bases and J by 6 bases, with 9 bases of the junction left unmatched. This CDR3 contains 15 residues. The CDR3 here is CASSPGTGGINEQFF. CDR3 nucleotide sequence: TGTGCCAGCAGTCCCGGGACAGGAGGTATCAATGAGCAGTTCTTC.

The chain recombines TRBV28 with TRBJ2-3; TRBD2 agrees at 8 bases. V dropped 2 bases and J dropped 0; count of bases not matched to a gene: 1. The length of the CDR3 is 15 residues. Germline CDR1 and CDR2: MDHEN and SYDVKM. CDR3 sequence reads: CASSLAGGSTDTQYF. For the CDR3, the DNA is TGTGCCAGCAGTTTAGCGGGGGGAAGCACAGATACGCAGTATTTT.

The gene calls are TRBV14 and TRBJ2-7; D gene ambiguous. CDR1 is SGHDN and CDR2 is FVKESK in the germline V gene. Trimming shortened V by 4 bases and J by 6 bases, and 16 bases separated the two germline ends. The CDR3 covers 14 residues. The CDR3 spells CASSPTRAGGEQYF. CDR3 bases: TGTGCCAGCAGCCCTACCCGGGCAGGCGGCGAGCAGTACTTC.

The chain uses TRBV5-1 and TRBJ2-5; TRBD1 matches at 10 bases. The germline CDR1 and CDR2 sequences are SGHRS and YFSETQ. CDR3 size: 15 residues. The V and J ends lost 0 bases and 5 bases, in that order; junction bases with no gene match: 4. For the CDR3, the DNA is TGCGCCAGCAGCTTGGGGGGACAGGGGATGGAGACCCAGTACTTC. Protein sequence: CASSLGGQGMETQYF.

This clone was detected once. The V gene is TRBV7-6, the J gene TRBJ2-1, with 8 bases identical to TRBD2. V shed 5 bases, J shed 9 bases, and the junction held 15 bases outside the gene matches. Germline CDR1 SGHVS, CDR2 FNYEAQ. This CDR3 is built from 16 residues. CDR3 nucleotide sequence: TGTGCCAGCAGCCCCATTAGCGGGGAGGTCCTTGGTGAGCAGTTCTTC. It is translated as CASSPISGEVLGEQFF. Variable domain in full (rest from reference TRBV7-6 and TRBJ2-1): GAGVSQSPRYKVTKRGQDVALRCDPISGHVSLYWYRQALGQGPEFLTYFNYEAQQDKSGLPNDRFSAERPEGSISTLTIQRTEQRDSAMYRCASSPISGEVLGEQFFGPGTRLTVL.

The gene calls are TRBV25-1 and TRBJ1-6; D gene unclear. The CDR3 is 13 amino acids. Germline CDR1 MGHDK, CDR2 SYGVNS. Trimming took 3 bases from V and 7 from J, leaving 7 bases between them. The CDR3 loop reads CASSDSGNSPLHF. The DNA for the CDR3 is TGTGCCAGCAGTGACTCCGGGAATTCACCCCTCCACTTT.

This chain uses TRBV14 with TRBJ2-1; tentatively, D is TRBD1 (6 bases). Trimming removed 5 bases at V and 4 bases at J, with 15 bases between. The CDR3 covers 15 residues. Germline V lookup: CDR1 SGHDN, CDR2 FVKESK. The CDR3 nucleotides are TGTGCCAGCAGCGACACAGGGTTAAGATACAATGAGCAGTTCTTC. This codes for CASSDTGLRYNEQFF.

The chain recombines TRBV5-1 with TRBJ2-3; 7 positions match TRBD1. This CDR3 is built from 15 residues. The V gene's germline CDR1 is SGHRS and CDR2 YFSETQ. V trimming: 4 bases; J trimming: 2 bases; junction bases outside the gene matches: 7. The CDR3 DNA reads TGCGCCAGCAGCAAGACAGGGCATAACACAGATACGCAGTATTTT. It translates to CASSKTGHNTDTQYF.

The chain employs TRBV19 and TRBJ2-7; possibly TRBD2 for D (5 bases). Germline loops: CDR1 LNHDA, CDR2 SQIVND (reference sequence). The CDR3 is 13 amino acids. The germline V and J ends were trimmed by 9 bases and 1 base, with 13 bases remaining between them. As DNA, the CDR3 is TGTGCCAGCGCCGCCGGGGTTTCCTACGAGCAGTACTTC. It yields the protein CASAAGVSYEQYF.

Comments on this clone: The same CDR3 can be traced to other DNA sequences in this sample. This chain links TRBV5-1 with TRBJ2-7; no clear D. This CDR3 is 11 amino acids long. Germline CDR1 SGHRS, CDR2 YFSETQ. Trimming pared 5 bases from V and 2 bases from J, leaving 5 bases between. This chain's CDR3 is CASSSTYEQYF. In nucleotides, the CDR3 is TGCGCCAGCAGTTCCACCTACGAGCAGTACTTC.

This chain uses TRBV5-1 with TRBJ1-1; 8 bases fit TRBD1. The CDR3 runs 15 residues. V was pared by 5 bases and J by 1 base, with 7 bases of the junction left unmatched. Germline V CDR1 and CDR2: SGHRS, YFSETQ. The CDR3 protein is CASRGDRGTNTEAFF. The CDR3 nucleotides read TGCGCCAGCAGGGGAGACAGGGGTACGAACACTGAAGCTTTCTTT. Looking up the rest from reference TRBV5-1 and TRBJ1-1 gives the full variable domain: KAGVTQTPRYLIKTRGQQVTLSCSPISGHRSVSWYQQTPGQGLQFLFEYFSETQRNKGNFPGRFSGRQFSNSRSEMNVSTLELGDSALYLCASRGDRGTNTEAFFGQGTRLTVV.

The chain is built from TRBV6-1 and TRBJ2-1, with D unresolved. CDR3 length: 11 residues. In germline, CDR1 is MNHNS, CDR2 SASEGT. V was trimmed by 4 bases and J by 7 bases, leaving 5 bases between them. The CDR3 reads CASSAQNEQFF. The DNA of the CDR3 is TGTGCCAGCAGTGCCCAAAATGAGCAGTTCTTC.

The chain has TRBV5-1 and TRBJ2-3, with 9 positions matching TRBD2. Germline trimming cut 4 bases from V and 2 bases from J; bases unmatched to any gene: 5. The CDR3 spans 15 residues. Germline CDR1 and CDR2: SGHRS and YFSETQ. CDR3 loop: CASSPSGADTDTQYF. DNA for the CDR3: TGCGCCAGCAGCCCTAGCGGGGCGGACACAGATACGCAGTATTTT. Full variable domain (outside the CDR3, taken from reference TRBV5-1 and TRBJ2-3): KAGVTQTPRYLIKTRGQQVTLSCSPISGHRSVSWYQQTPGQGLQFLFEYFSETQRNKGNFPGRFSGRQFSNSRSEMNVSTLELGDSALYLCASSPSGADTDTQYFGPGTRLTVL.

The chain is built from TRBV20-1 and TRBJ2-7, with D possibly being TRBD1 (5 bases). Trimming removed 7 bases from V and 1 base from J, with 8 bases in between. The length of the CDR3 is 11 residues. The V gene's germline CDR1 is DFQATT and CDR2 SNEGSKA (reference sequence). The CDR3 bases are TGCAGTGGGGGCGGATCCTACGAGCAGTACTTC. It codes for CSGGGSYEQYF.